The T cell receptor beta chain under discussion was sequenced for a study of blood T cell repertoires in COVID-19. For the study at large: Collection of acute and convalescent COVID-19 samples took place in the United States, Italy and Spain. From T cells, B-cell-depleted T cells, or PBMCs came the material, which was cDNA or gDNA.

CDR1 KGHSH and CDR2 LQKENI come from the germline V gene. V was cut by 3 bases and J by 1 base, with 9 bases left in between. The CDR3 runs 14 residues. As handled by the study authors: From reference gene primer amplification, estimates of nucleated cell counts were derived. Using immunoSEQ multiplex PCR, the repertoire was profiled, and TCRdb retains in-frame clones only, with some absent. The V and J calls and clone size are taken from that table; D and trimming were inferred from the DNA. The data show tens of thousands of clones, under 90% seen once. This clone has a single count. The origin of this receptor is a man older than 75 with acute or convalescent COVID-19. Sequenced material: peripheral blood. V and J are TRBV18 and TRBJ2-5; D unresolved. The CDR3 DNA reads as TGTGCCAGCTCACCCCTACCTAGCCAAGAGACCCAGTACTTC. This codes for CASSPLPSQETQYF.